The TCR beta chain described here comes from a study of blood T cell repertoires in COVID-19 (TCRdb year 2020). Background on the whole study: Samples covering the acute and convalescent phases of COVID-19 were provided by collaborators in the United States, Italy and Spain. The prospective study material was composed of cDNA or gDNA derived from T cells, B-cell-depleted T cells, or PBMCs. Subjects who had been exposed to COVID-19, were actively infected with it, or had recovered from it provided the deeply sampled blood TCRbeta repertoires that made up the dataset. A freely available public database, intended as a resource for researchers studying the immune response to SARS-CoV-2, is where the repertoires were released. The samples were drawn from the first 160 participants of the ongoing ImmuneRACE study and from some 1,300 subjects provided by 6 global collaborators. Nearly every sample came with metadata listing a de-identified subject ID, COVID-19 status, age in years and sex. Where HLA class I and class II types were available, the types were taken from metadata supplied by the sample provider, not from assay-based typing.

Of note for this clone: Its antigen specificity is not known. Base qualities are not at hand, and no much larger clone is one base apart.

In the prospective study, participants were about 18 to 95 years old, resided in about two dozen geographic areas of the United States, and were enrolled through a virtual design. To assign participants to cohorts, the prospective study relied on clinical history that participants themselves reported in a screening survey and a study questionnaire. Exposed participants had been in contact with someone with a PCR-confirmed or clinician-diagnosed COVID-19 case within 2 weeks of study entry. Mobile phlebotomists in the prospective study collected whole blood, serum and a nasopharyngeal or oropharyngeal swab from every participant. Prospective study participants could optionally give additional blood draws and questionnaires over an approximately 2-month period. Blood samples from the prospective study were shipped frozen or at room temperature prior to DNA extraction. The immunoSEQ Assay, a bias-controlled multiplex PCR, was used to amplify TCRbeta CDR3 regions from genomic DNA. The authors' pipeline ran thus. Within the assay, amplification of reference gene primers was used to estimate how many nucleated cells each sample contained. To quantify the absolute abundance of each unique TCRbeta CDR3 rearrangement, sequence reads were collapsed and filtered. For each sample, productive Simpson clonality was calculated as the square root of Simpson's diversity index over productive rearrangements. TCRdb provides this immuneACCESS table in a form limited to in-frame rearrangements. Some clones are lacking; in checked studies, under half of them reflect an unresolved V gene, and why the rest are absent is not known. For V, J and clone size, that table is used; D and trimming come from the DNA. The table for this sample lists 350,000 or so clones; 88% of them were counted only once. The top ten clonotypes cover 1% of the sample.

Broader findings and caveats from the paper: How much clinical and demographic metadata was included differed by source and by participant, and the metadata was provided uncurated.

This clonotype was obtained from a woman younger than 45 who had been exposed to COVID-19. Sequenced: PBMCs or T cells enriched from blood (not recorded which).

The DNA is TGTGCCAGCAGTTTAGGGGCAGTGGAGACCCAGTACTTC. Its translation reads: CASSLGAVETQYF. Recombination connected TRBV28 to TRBJ2-5; 5 matching bases give a weak D call of TRBD1. Looking up the germline V gene yields CDR1 MDHEN and CDR2 SYDVKM. The CDR3 covers 13 residues, taking in both the cysteine and the phenylalanine. CDR3 DNA only is kept here, 39 bases in frame from base 1. V is pared back by 2 bases and J by 5 bases, with 9 bases lying between the germline termini.